This T cell receptor beta chain appears in the sequencing data of a study of CD8 T cells in Susac syndrome. V lost 1 base and J lost 0, with 13 bases in between. This CDR3 contains 16 residues. CDR1 and CDR2 from the germline V gene are SQVTM and ANQGSEA. As for this clonotype: What it recognizes is unknown.

General observations from the study: The study's TCR sequencing and HLA analysis drew on a certain number of individuals. That number was acknowledged as relatively small.

The authors reverse transcribed roughly 0.5 to 1 ug RNA with random hexamers. TCR beta CDR3 was amplified by immunoSEQ covering 54 Vbeta and 13 Jbeta. TCRdb used MiXCR to reprocess the immunoSEQ multiplex PCR reads, holding one entry per CDR3 protein. The profile shows approximately 100,000 distinct CDR3 sequences, around 93% of them singletons. The study used healthy donors as controls matched for age and sex. The sequence was obtained from a human donor in good health. This chain links TRBV29-1 with TRBJ2-1; D is possibly TRBD1 (6 bases). The material sequenced was CD8+ T cells from PBMCs. CDR3 nucleotides: TGCAGCGTTGAAGGGGGGACAACGAGCTCCTACAATGAGCAGTTCTTC. Protein product: CSVEGGTTSSYNEQFF.